This T cell receptor (beta chain) was observed in a study of beta chain features in type 1 diabetes. Study observations and caveats: There was a moderate but significant shortening of TCRB CDR3s in all four CD4+ subsets of Type 1 diabetes patients.

In the case of this clone: What it binds is not known.

Germline CDR1 reads SQVTM; CDR2 reads ANQGSEA. Between the trimmed V and J ends, which lost 5 bases and 5 bases, there was a span of 12 bases. This CDR3 comprises 12 residues. Donors underwent one heparinised blood draw, around 120 mL on average. Expressed TCRB transcripts were sequenced after all isolated RNA was converted to cDNA. The assay was immunoSEQ multiplex PCR, and TCRdb's table has in-frame clones only and misses some. The data show hundreds of thousands of clones, approximately 9.9% seen once. This chain uses TRBV29-1 with TRBJ1-1; unclear D gene. The sequenced sample consisted of central memory CD4+ T cells from blood. The sequence derives from a man aged 30 to 39 with type 1 diabetes. The CDR3: CSVRDMRTEAFF. For the CDR3, the DNA is TGCAGCGTTCGAGACATGAGGACTGAAGCTTTCTTT.